The entry that follows covers one T cell receptor beta chain sequence. Its specificity is unknown. Data came from immunoSEQ multiplex PCR; TCRdb stores just in-frame clones and leaves some out. The sample has tens of thousands of clones; roughly 90% are singletons. The CDR3 covers 15 residues. V gave up 3 bases and J gave up 4 bases; unmatched junction bases: 5. From germline, CDR1 is SGHNT and CDR2 YYREEE (reference sequence). The data were taken from a study of neoadjuvant nivolumab and ipilimumab in lung cancer. Overall study results and limits: TCR richness and clonality were higher in tumors than adjacent uninvolved lung. Resected-tumor TCR richness correlated positively with pretherapy blood richness.

The sequences come from blood, collected before neoadjuvant nivolumab, alone or with ipilimumab. This rearrangement joins TRBV5-4 to TRBJ2-3; 10 nucleotides agree with TRBD1. The source of this sequence is an adult with non-small cell lung cancer. Some clones in this sample may be carry-over from other donors' samples. Written as DNA, the CDR3 is TGTGCCAGCAGCTGGGGGACAGGGGTCTCAGATACGCAGTATTTT. Translated, it gives CASSWGTGVSDTQYF.